Following are 23 T cell receptor beta chains from one sample sequenced in a study of regulatory T cells in long-lasting Graves disease. Time point: newly diagnosed GD, antithyroid drugs for less than 3 months. Scientists built the TCR library using RNA that was extracted from PBMCs. Through Arm-PCR of CDR3 regions and iRepertoire HTBI primers, TCR beta libraries were built. TCRdb passed the multiplex PCR reads through MiXCR, listing each CDR3 protein once. The table shows fewer than 450,000 distinct CDR3 sequences, with 15% occurring only once. This sample was also put to use in a study of T cells in Graves' hyperthyroidism and ophthalmopathy.

Source: peripheral blood mononuclear cells (PBMCs), taken at new diagnosis, from a patient treated with antithyroid drugs. The receptors were gathered from a woman aged 40 to 50 with Graves disease.

Ten or more counts support this clonotype. CDR3 region: CASSLSGGGSGEQYF. As DNA, the CDR3 is TGTGCCAGCAGTTTGTCAGGGGGCGGCTCCGGCGAGCAGTACTTC. V is TRBV28 and J is TRBJ2-7; 8 bases fit TRBD1. The CDR3 extends over 15 amino acids. CDR1 and CDR2 (germline): MDHEN, SYDVKM. V lost 3 bases, J lost 6 bases, and 10 bases stayed unmatched.

This clonotype came up a few times. The rearrangement links TRBV27 to TRBJ2-7, with 10 bases that match TRBD2. The trim removed 0 bases at V and 3 bases at J, leaving 5 bases unmatched. This CDR3 contains 16 residues. Germline assignment: CDR1 MNHEY and CDR2 SMNVEV (reference sequence). For the CDR3, the DNA is TGTGCCAGCAGTTTATCTGGGACTAGCGTTATCTACGAGCAGTACTTC. Its translation: CASSLSGTSVIYEQYF.

This clonotype was observed at least ten times. The V call is TRBV24-1, the J call TRBJ2-1, with 13 bases identical to TRBD2. V trimming: 1 base; J trimming: 8 bases; junction bases outside the gene matches: 1. This CDR3 is 15 amino acids long. From germline, CDR1 is KGHDR and CDR2 SFDVKD. The chain's CDR3 is CATSDFGTSGDEQFF. In DNA form, the CDR3 reads TGTGCCACCAGTGATTTTGGGACTAGCGGGGATGAGCAGTTCTTC.

This clonotype appeared a few times. The chain links TRBV20-1 to TRBJ1-1, with D possibly matching TRBD1 (5 bases). There are 14 residues in the CDR3. CDR1 is DFQATT, CDR2 SNEGSKA, per germline (reference sequence). Trimming stripped 4 bases from V and 0 bases from J, with 12 bases between. DNA for the CDR3: TGCAGTGCTACGGGACGGCCGATGAACACTGAAGCTTTCTTT. Its translation: CSATGRPMNTEAFF.

This clonotype was recorded many times. The CDR3 is CASSPSGEKLFF. The CDR3 nucleotides are TGTGCCAGCAGCCCCTCGGGGGAAAAACTGTTTTTT. This chain joins TRBV3-1 and TRBJ1-4, with D unresolved. The CDR3 extends over 12 amino acids. Trimming left V 4 bases short and J 8 bases short, with 8 bases between. From germline, CDR1 is LGHDT and CDR2 YNNKEL (reference sequence).

This clonotype was detected many times. The chain employs TRBV10-3 and TRBJ2-5, with a possible D match to TRBD2 (5 bases). The CDR3 loop spans 13 amino acids. Trimming stripped 6 bases from V and 5 bases from J, with 13 bases between. In germline, CDR1 is ENHRY, CDR2 SYGVKD. The chain's CDR3 is CAISLAVVETQYF. The CDR3 region has the DNA TGTGCCATCAGCCTAGCTGTAGTGGAGACCCAGTACTTC.

This clonotype occurred many times. The chain employs TRBV18 and TRBJ1-6; TRBD1 matches at 7 bases. Germline CDR1 and CDR2: KGHSH and LQKENI. Losses at the gene ends were 4 bases for V and 8 bases for J; bases not matched to a gene: 5. The length of the CDR3 is 14 residues. CDR3 sequence: CASSQDRMDSPLHF. The CDR3, as DNA: TGTGCCAGCTCACAGGACAGGATGGATTCACCCCTCCACTTT.

This clonotype was seen many times. The V call is TRBV13, the J call TRBJ1-1; no reliable D call. CDR3 length: 15 residues. Germline lookup yields CDR1 PRHDT and CDR2 FYEKMQ (reference sequence). Trimming shortened V by 4 bases and J by 8 bases, and 20 bases separated the two germline ends. The chain's CDR3 is CASSYILQAQAEAFF. Written as DNA, the CDR3 is TGTGCCAGCAGCTACATCCTACAAGCTCAGGCGGAAGCTTTCTTT.

There are a few counts of this clonotype. This chain connects TRBV6-1 to TRBJ1-5; no reliable D call. Trimming cost V 4 bases and J 6 bases, with 10 bases left between them. CDR3 length: 13 amino acids. CDR1 MNHNS and CDR2 SASEGT come from the germline V gene. The CDR3 loop is CASSARGTQPQHF. CDR3 DNA sequence: TGTGCCAGCAGTGCGCGAGGCACTCAGCCCCAGCATTTT.

This clonotype showed up many times. The chain is built from TRBV19 and TRBJ1-2; the match to TRBD1 covers 7 bases. The J segment lost 2 bases and the V segment lost 2 bases, leaving 5 bases of the junction unmatched. There are 15 residues in the CDR3. The germline V gene encodes CDR1 LNHDA and CDR2 SQIVND (reference sequence). CDR3 in amino acids: CASSIWDRGNYGYTF. In DNA form, the CDR3 reads TGTGCCAGTAGTATATGGGACAGAGGGAACTATGGCTACACCTTC.

This clonotype was recorded at least ten times. This chain connects TRBV11-2 to TRBJ2-7; 7 bases fit TRBD1. After removal of 5 bases from V and 2 bases from J, the junction contained 0 bases not matched to a gene. CDR3 length: 12 amino acids. The V gene's germline CDR1 is SGHAT and CDR2 FQNNGV. The CDR3 sequence is CASSRGPYEQYF. CDR3 in DNA: TGTGCCAGCAGCAGGGGGCCCTACGAGCAGTACTTC.

The table lists this clonotype with many counts. V and J are TRBV7-2 and TRBJ2-2, with a tentative D call TRBD2 (5 bases). The germline CDR1 and CDR2 sequences are SGHTA and FQGNSA. The length of the CDR3 is 16 residues. V lost 7 bases and J 0 bases, leaving 15 bases between the germline ends. CDR3 sequence: CASTPRSGANTGELFF. The CDR3 bases are TGTGCCAGCACCCCGAGGAGCGGTGCGAACACCGGGGAGCTGTTTTTT.

This clonotype has more than one count but fewer than ten. V usage is TRBV7-2 and J usage is TRBJ1-5; 7 bases agree with TRBD1. V was pared by 1 base and J by 2 bases, with 14 bases of the junction left unmatched. Per the germline V gene, CDR1 is SGHTA and CDR2 is FQGNSA. The CDR3 contains 19 residues. CDR3 loop: CASSLVGGGQIVGNQPQHF. CDR3 DNA sequence: TGTGCCAGCAGCTTAGTTGGGGGGGGACAGATAGTCGGCAATCAGCCCCAGCATTTT.

This clonotype was detected ten times or more. A much larger clone is a single base away; this may be a read error. The chain has TRBV11-2 and TRBJ2-1; 13 bases align to TRBD2. J gave up 3 bases and V 0 bases, and 8 bases lay outside the gene matches. The CDR3 has 19 residues. The germline V gene has CDR1 SGHAT and CDR2 FQNNGV. The CDR3 sequence: CASSLDLALAGGCYNEQFF. The CDR3 coding sequence is TGTGCCAGCAGCTTAGATCTAGCACTAGCGGGAGGGTGCTACAATGAGCAGTTCTTC.

This clonotype was detected only once. A much larger clone is a single base away; this may be a read error. The chain has TRBV2 and TRBJ1-2; D perhaps matches TRBD1 (5 bases). Trimming cost V 7 bases and J 7 bases, with 13 bases left between them. The CDR3 is 12 residues long. Per germline, CDR1 SNHLY and CDR2 FYNNEI. The CDR3 is CASKQVAPGYTF. DNA for the CDR3: TGTGCCAGCAAACAGGTGGCGCCTGGCTACACCTTC.

The CDR3 is CASSPSGTGESYNEQFF. CDR3 nucleotides: TGCGCCAGCAGCCCCTCCGGGACAGGGGAGTCCTACAATGAGCAGTTCTTC. The chain combines TRBV5-1 with TRBJ2-1, with TRBD1 identical over 10 bases. CDR3 length equals 17 residues. Germline V gives CDR1 SGHRS, CDR2 YFSETQ. V trimming: 4 bases; J trimming: 1 base; junction bases outside the gene matches: 8.

This clonotype has a count of ten or more. The chain joins TRBV2 to TRBJ1-2, with 9 positions matching TRBD1. The J segment lost 5 bases and the V segment lost 7 bases, leaving 2 bases of the junction unmatched. This CDR3 has 12 residues. CDR1 and CDR2 from the germline V gene are SNHLY and FYNNEI. DNA for the CDR3: TGTGCCAGCACTGGACAGGGGTATGGCTACACCTTC. Translating it yields CASTGQGYGYTF.

This clonotype occurred many times. This rearrangement joins TRBV19 to TRBJ1-1; no definite D call. This CDR3 is built from 14 residues. Germline CDR1 LNHDA, CDR2 SQIVND (reference sequence). V shed 5 bases and J shed 0 bases, with 10 bases lying between them. DNA for the CDR3: TGTGCCAGTAGTTTTCAGTCCATGAACACTGAAGCTTTCTTT. Its translation is CASSFQSMNTEAFF.

This clonotype was seen repeatedly, ten times or more. The chain has TRBV3-1 and TRBJ2-4; no definite D call. Germline CDR1 is LGHDT and CDR2 is YNNKEL (reference sequence). The length of the CDR3 is 14 residues. V gave up 2 bases and J gave up 2 bases, with 7 bases separating them. As DNA, the CDR3 is TGTGCCAGCAGCCAAAGGCTGACCAAAAACATTCAGTACTTC. It encodes CASSQRLTKNIQYF.

About this clonotype itself: A read error is possible here, since a much larger clone lies one base away. The chain is built from TRBV6-2 or TRBV6-3 and TRBJ2-5, with D perhaps matching TRBD1 (6 bases). CDR3 length: 15 amino acids. In germline, CDR1 is MNHEY, CDR2 SVGEGT. V was pared by 6 bases and J by 5 bases, with 19 bases between. CDR3 in DNA: TGTGCCAGCAGACGGCCGGCGGCAGGGGCCGAGACCCAGTACTTC. Protein: CASRRPAAGAETQYF.

The chain combines TRBV5-6 with TRBJ2-1; 10 positions match TRBD1. Germline V gene data show CDR1 as SGHDT and CDR2 as YYEEEE. The CDR3 contains 16 residues. The J segment lost 7 bases and the V segment lost 3 bases, leaving 10 bases of the junction unmatched. Here the CDR3 reads CASSSASRDRGNEQFF. The CDR3 DNA reads TGTGCCAGCAGCTCAGCTTCTCGGGACAGGGGAAATGAGCAGTTCTTC.

This clonotype occurred many times. The chain carries TRBV5-1 and TRBJ2-1; 7 bases align to TRBD1. Losses at the gene ends were 4 bases for V and 0 bases for J; bases not matched to a gene: 7. This CDR3 region has 16 residues. The germline gives CDR1 SGHRS, CDR2 YFSETQ. For the CDR3, the DNA is TGCGCCAGCAGCACTGGACAGGAGAACTCCTACAATGAGCAGTTCTTC. Its translation: CASSTGQENSYNEQFF.

This clonotype has ten or more counts. This sequence joins TRBV11-2 and TRBJ2-2, with D unresolved. Per the germline V gene, CDR1 is SGHAT and CDR2 is FQNNGV. The CDR3 totals 15 residues. V was cut by 5 bases and J by 3 bases, with 13 bases left in between. DNA of the CDR3: TGTGCCAGCAGCCAGAGAGCACCTGACACCGGGGAGCTGTTTTTT. As protein: CASSQRAPDTGELFF.